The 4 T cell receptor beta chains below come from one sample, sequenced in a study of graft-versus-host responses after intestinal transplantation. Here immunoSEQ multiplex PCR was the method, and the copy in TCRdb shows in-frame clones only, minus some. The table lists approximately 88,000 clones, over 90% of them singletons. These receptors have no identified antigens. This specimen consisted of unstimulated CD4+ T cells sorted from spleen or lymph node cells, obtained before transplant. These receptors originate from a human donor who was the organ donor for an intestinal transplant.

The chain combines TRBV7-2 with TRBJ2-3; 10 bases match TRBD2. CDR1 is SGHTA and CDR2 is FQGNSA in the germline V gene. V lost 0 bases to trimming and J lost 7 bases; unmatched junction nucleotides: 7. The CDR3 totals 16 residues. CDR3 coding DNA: TGTGCCAGCAGCTTAGCGCGTCTAGCGGGGGAAAATACGCAGTATTTT. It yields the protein CASSLARLAGENTQYF.

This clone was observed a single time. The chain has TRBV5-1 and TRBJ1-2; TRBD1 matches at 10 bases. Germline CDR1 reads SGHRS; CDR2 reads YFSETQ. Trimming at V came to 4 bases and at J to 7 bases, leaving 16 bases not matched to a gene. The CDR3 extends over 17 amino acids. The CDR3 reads CASSPARTGQGTVGYTF. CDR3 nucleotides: TGCGCCAGCAGCCCCGCTCGAACGGGACAGGGGACGGTTGGCTACACCTTC.

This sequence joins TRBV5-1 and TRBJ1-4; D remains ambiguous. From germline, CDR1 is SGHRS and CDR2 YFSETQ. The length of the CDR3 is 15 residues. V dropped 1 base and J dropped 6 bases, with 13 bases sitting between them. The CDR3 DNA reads TGCGCCAGCAGCTTGTTTACCGGAGGTGATGAAAAACTGTTTTTT. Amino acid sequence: CASSLFTGGDEKLFF.

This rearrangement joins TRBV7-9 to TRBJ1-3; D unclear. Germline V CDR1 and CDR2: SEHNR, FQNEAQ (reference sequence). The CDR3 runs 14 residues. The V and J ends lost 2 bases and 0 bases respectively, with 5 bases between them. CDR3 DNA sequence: TGTGCCAGCAGCTTATTTTCCTCTGGAAACACCATATATTTT. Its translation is CASSLFSSGNTIYF.